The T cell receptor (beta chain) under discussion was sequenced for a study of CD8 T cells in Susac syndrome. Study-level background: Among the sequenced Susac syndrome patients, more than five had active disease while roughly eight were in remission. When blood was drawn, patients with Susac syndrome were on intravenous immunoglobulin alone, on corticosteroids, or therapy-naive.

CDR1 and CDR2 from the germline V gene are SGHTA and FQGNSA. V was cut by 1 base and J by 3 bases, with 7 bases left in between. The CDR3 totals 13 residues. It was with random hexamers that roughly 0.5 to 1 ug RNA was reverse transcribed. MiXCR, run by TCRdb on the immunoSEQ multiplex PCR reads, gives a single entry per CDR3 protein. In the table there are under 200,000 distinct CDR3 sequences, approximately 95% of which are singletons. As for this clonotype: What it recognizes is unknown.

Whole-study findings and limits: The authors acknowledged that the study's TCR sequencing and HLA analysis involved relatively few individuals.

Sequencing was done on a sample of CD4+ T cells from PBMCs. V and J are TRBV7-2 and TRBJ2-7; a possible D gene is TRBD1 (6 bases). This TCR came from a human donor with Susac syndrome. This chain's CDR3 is CASSLVGGYEQYF. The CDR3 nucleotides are TGTGCCAGCAGCTTAGTAGGGGGCTACGAGCAGTACTTC.